The rows below give T cell receptor beta chains drawn from one sample of a study of blood T cell repertoires in COVID-19. Method: immunoSEQ multiplex PCR; TCRdb's copy keeps in-frame clones and lacks some. Found here are about 160,000 clones, more than 65% of them singletons; the top ten hold 7.5% to 8.5%. Material: peripheral blood. The receptors stem from a woman aged 60-75 years with COVID-19, enrolled during active disease. The CDR3 runs from the conserved cysteine through the conserved F or W. D genes are given only for firm matches. Where a row states a size, it is once, few, many or the class of an expanded clone; other rows omit it.

DNA	CDR3	D	V	J	size
TGTGCCAGCTCCCTTGGACAGGGAGGTGGCTACACCTTC	CASSLGQGGGYTF	TRBD1	TRBV18	TRBJ1-2	.
TGCGCCAGCATTTGGAACACCTTCTATTGGGCCACTGAAGCTTTCTTT	CASIWNTFYWATEAFF	.	TRBV23-1	TRBJ1-1	.
TGTGCCAGTACCTGGGCAGAGACCCAGTACTTC	CASTWAETQYF	.	TRBV25-1	TRBJ2-5	.
TGTGCCAGCAGTTCCCGGGGGACCCCTGAGACCCAGTACTTC	CASSSRGTPETQYF	.	TRBV6-5	TRBJ2-5	.
TGTGCCAGCAGCTTATGGCCTGAACAGGCGAATGAAGCTTTCTTT	CASSLWPEQANEAFF	.	TRBV7-9	TRBJ1-1	.
TGTGCCAGCAGCTCCCTCTCTAGGGGCAATTCACCCCTCCACTTT	CASSSLSRGNSPLHF	.	TRBV11-2	TRBJ1-6	many
TGCAGCGTTGATCCACAGGGGGCGGACTATGGCTACACCTTC	CSVDPQGADYGYTF	TRBD1	TRBV29-1	TRBJ1-2	many
TGTGCCAGCAGCCAGTCGGGTCGGGGGACAGATACGCAGTATTTT	CASSQSGRGTDTQYF	.	TRBV14	TRBJ2-3	.
TGTGCCAGCAGTGAAGCTAGCGGGAGTTGGAATACGCAGTATTTT	CASSEASGSWNTQYF	TRBD2	TRBV6-1	TRBJ2-3	.
TGTCCTCTCCGGGACAGCTATGGCTACACCTTC	CPLRDSYGYTF	.	TRBV21-1	TRBJ1-2	.
TGCGCCAGCAGCTTGGTGGAGCCCACAGATACGCAGTATTTT	CASSLVEPTDTQYF	.	TRBV5-1	TRBJ2-3	.
TGTGCCAGTAGGCCTAGACAGGGGGCTAGGACAGATACGCAGTATTTT	CASRPRQGARTDTQYF	TRBD1	TRBV19	TRBJ2-3	.
TGTGCCATCAGCCCCCAAGCAGGGATTCAGCCCCAGCATTTT	CAISPQAGIQPQHF	.	TRBV10-3	TRBJ1-5	.
TGTGCCAGCCTGGGACAGACTAGGTCCTACAATGAGCAGTTCTTC	CASLGQTRSYNEQFF	.	TRBV6-5	TRBJ2-1	.
TGTGCCAGTAGTATAGGGGTACTAGAAGTAGATACGCAGTATTTT	CASSIGVLEVDTQYF	.	TRBV19	TRBJ2-3	.
TGTGCCACCGGTCCGGCACGGGAGGCCGAACTGTTTTTT	CATGPAREAELFF	.	TRBV6-5	TRBJ1-4	.
TGTGCCAGCAGGCTGACTAGCGGGAGTGCGGAGTACTTC	CASRLTSGSAEYF	TRBD2	TRBV2	TRBJ2-7	.
TGTGCCTGGAGTGTGGGGGTTTTCACGGGACAGGGCTACGAGCAGTACTTC	CAWSVGVFTGQGYEQYF	TRBD1	TRBV30	TRBJ2-7	.